The 10 T cell receptor beta chains given below trace back to one sample, sequenced in a study of cytomegalovirus exposure and HLA in healthy donors. The primer mix had 60 Vbeta and 13 Jbeta primers. Here immunoSEQ multiplex PCR was the method, and the copy in TCRdb shows in-frame clones only, minus some. Among approximately 210,000 clones listed, roughly 77% were seen once. Material for sequencing was PBMCs. Receptors were obtained from a woman aged 50 to 60 in good health and CMV-seronegative.

The V gene is TRBV18, the J gene TRBJ2-1; 12 positions agree with TRBD2. CDR3 length equals 17 residues. Germline V gene lookup returns CDR1 KGHSH and CDR2 LQKENI. V trimming: 3 bases; J trimming: 6 bases; junction bases outside the gene matches: 9. The CDR3 region is CASSPASGRAKSNEQFF. CDR3 nucleotides: TGTGCCAGCTCACCCGCTAGCGGGAGGGCCAAGAGCAATGAGCAGTTCTTC.

The chain couples TRBV18 to TRBJ2-2; TRBD2 aligns across 8 bases. The V gene end was trimmed by 3 bases and the J gene end by 1 base; junction bases not matched to a gene: 1. The CDR3 spans 15 residues. CDR1 and CDR2 (germline): KGHSH, LQKENI. CDR3 protein: CASSPTSVNTGELFF. The CDR3 bases are TGTGCCAGCTCACCGACTAGCGTGAACACCGGGGAGCTGTTTTTT.

The chain is built from TRBV5-1 and TRBJ2-7; TRBD2 matches at 10 bases. The CDR3 length is 13 residues. V shed 7 bases, J shed 5 bases, and the junction held 6 bases outside the gene matches. Germline values: CDR1 SGHRS, CDR2 YFSETQ. The CDR3 here is CASGSSGSHEQYF. The CDR3 region has the DNA TGCGCCAGCGGATCTAGCGGGAGCCACGAGCAGTACTTC.

The rearrangement links TRBV29-1 to TRBJ2-1, with D unresolved. The CDR3 extends over 14 amino acids. Trimming left V 3 bases short and J 8 bases short, with 17 bases between. Germline-derived CDR1 and CDR2 are SQVTM and ANQGSEA. This CDR3 is CSVDRRPLGDEQFF. CDR3 in DNA: TGCAGCGTTGATCGAAGGCCCCTAGGCGATGAGCAGTTCTTC.

Concerning this clone itself: This sample also contains other DNA sequences that code for the same CDR3. The chain is built from TRBV18 and TRBJ1-3; unclear D gene. V dropped 6 bases and J dropped 0 bases, with 12 bases sitting between them. CDR1 and CDR2 from the germline V gene are KGHSH and LQKENI. The CDR3 is made up of 15 amino acids. As DNA, the CDR3 is TGTGCCAGCTCCCCCAGTGGGAGCTCTGGAAACACCATATATTTT. Translating it yields CASSPSGSSGNTIYF.

The chain recombines TRBV27 with TRBJ2-1; 11 bases align to TRBD2. This CDR3 has 15 residues. CDR1 and CDR2 (germline): MNHEY, SMNVEV (reference sequence). The V segment lost 7 bases and the J segment 6 bases; nucleotides outside the gene matches: 8. The CDR3 sequence is CASKTGTSGPNEQFF. In DNA form, the CDR3 reads TGTGCCAGCAAAACCGGGACTAGCGGTCCCAATGAGCAGTTCTTC.

This chain joins TRBV7-2 and TRBJ2-3; tentative D call: TRBD2 (7 bases). Germline lookup yields CDR1 SGHTA and CDR2 FQGNSA. CDR3 length: 16 residues. Trimming shortened V by 3 bases and J by 8 bases, and 21 bases separated the two germline ends. CDR3 DNA sequence: TGTGCCAGCAGCTTGGTCGTGGGGGGGCGGAAGGGTACGCAGTATTTT. Translated, it gives CASSLVVGGRKGTQYF.

There are a few counts of this clone. CDR3 protein: CASKLGGPRTDTQYF. DNA of the CDR3: TGCGCCAGCAAGCTAGGCGGGCCACGCACAGATACGCAGTATTTT. The V gene is TRBV5-1, the J gene TRBJ2-3; possible D gene TRBD2, 5 bases. CDR1 is SGHRS, CDR2 YFSETQ, per germline. Trimming removed 6 bases at V and 1 base at J, with 15 bases between. CDR3 length equals 15 residues.

V is TRBV2 and J is TRBJ1-3; D not resolved. V lost 0 bases and J 0 bases, leaving 9 bases between the germline ends. In germline, CDR1 is SNHLY, CDR2 FYNNEI. This CDR3 is 16 amino acids long. CDR3 protein: CASSEAWRGSGNTIYF. The DNA of the CDR3 is TGTGCCAGCAGTGAAGCGTGGAGAGGCTCTGGAAACACCATATATTTT.

A single count supports this clone. The genes are TRBV5-1 and TRBJ2-2; 14 bases are a match to TRBD2. V was clipped by 4 bases and J by 6 bases; unmatched bases: 5. Germline loops: CDR1 SGHRS, CDR2 YFSETQ. This CDR3 has 16 amino acids. The CDR3 reads CASSLMTSGGAGELFF. CDR3 sequence (DNA): TGCGCCAGCAGCCTGATGACTAGCGGGGGGGCCGGGGAGCTGTTTTTT.